The 29 T cell receptor beta chains reported below all come from one sample, sequenced in a study of T cell responses to AZD1222 COVID-19 vaccine. The method was immunoSEQ multiplex PCR; TCRdb's version includes in-frame clones alone and lacks a portion of them. Of approximately 100,000 clones listed, under 90% are singletons. Sequenced here: peripheral blood, sampled on day 0 of MenACWY control vaccination. Every receptor here comes from an adult in good health.

The chain carries TRBV7-8 and TRBJ2-7; weak D call: TRBD1 (5 bases). Looked up from germline, CDR1 is SGHVS and CDR2 is FQNEAQ. The V end lost 4 bases, the J end lost 7 bases, and 20 bases lay between the germline ends. The CDR3 sequence is 15 residues long. The CDR3 loop reads CASSSQAPGKSEQYF. The CDR3 DNA follows: TGTGCCAGCAGCTCCCAGGCTCCAGGGAAGAGTGAGCAGTACTTC.

The chain employs TRBV27 and TRBJ2-5; D unclear. Deletions cut 5 bases from V and 6 bases from J, with 16 bases between. The CDR3 totals 14 residues. Germline V gives CDR1 MNHEY, CDR2 SMNVEV (reference sequence). The CDR3, as DNA: TGTGCCAGCAGTCTAACCCAGGTTGGTCAGACCCAGTACTTC. Protein sequence: CASSLTQVGQTQYF.

The rearrangement uses TRBV6-2 or TRBV6-3 and TRBJ2-2, with a tentative D call TRBD1 (5 bases). The germline CDR1 and CDR2 sequences are MNHEY and SVGEGT. Trimming stripped 7 bases from V and 6 bases from J, with 12 bases between. CDR3 length: 13 residues. CDR3 sequence reads: CASTPGSAGELFF. The CDR3 region has the DNA TGTGCCAGCACCCCAGGGTCCGCCGGGGAGCTGTTTTTT.

The genes are TRBV6-6 and TRBJ2-3; D tentatively fits TRBD1 or TRBD2 (5 bases each). Germline lookup yields CDR1 MNHNY and CDR2 SVGAGI (reference sequence). V was trimmed by 5 bases and J by 3 bases, leaving 18 bases between them. The CDR3 has 16 amino acids. The CDR3 sequence: CASSPQGVPGTDTQYF. The CDR3, as DNA: TGTGCCAGCAGTCCCCAGGGAGTCCCTGGGACAGATACGCAGTATTTT.

V is TRBV6-5 and J is TRBJ1-4; D gene ambiguous. Germline CDR1 reads MNHEY; CDR2 reads SVGAGI. This CDR3 spans 15 amino acids. Trimming shortened V by 7 bases and J by 3 bases, and 15 bases separated the two germline ends. CDR3 loop: CASKDSIVPNEKLFF. Written as DNA, the CDR3 is TGTGCCAGCAAAGATAGTATAGTCCCTAATGAAAAACTGTTTTTT.

The chain combines TRBV6-9 with TRBJ2-4; 7 nucleotides agree with TRBD2. Looked up from germline, CDR1 is MNHGY and CDR2 is SVAAGI. Losses at the gene ends were 2 bases for V and 8 bases for J; bases not matched to a gene: 12. The CDR3 contains 16 residues. For the CDR3, the DNA is TGTGCCAGCAGTTATCTCACAGCCTCGGGGGGACACATTCAGTACTTC. Its translation: CASSYLTASGGHIQYF.

This rearrangement joins TRBV23-1 to TRBJ1-2, with TRBD1 as a possible D gene (6 bases). TRBV23-1 is an open reading frame, and its role is uncertain. The CDR3 extends over 15 amino acids. V gave up 1 base and J gave up 0 bases, with 9 bases separating them. This CDR3 reads CASSQWGDTNYGYTF. As DNA, the CDR3 is TGCGCCAGCAGTCAATGGGGGGACACTAACTATGGCTACACCTTC.

The chain carries TRBV18 and TRBJ1-6; weak D call: TRBD1 (6 bases). The CDR3 has 16 amino acids. V shed 2 bases and J shed 6 bases, with 14 bases lying between them. Germline CDR1 is KGHSH and CDR2 is LQKENI. The CDR3 region is CASSPGQQDLNSPLHF. For the CDR3, the DNA is TGTGCCAGCTCACCAGGACAGCAAGACCTTAATTCACCCCTCCACTTT.

This chain connects TRBV6-5 to TRBJ1-3, with D uncertain. V was trimmed by 7 bases and J by 1 base, leaving 14 bases between them. The germline V gene has CDR1 MNHEY and CDR2 SVGAGI. This CDR3 is 15 amino acids long. CDR3 in DNA: TGTGCCAGCACCCTAGAGAGACGGTCTGGAAACACCATATATTTT. Encoded protein: CASTLERRSGNTIYF.

The chain has TRBV2 and TRBJ1-3; the match to TRBD1 covers 8 bases. In germline, CDR1 is SNHLY, CDR2 FYNNEI. V was clipped by 3 bases and J by 0 bases; unmatched bases: 13. CDR3 length equals 19 residues. The CDR3 sequence: CASSDGGRGLYLSGNTIYF. The CDR3 DNA sequence: TGTGCCAGCAGTGATGGCGGCAGGGGGCTTTACCTCTCTGGAAACACCATATATTTT.

This rearrangement joins TRBV5-6 to TRBJ2-5; 7 bases line up with TRBD1. The CDR3 contains 14 residues. Germline values: CDR1 SGHDT, CDR2 YYEEEE. V gave up 2 bases and J gave up 1 base; unmatched junction bases: 2. CDR3: CASSFGTAQETQYF. Here the CDR3 DNA reads TGTGCCAGCAGCTTCGGGACAGCCCAAGAGACCCAGTACTTC. Full variable domain (missing parts from reference TRBV5-6 and TRBJ2-5): DAGVTQSPTHLIKTRGQQVTLRCSPKSGHDTVSWYQQALGQGPQFIFQYYEEEERQRGNFPDRFSGHQFPNYSSELNVNALLLGDSALYLCASSFGTAQETQYFGPGTRLLVL.

This chain links TRBV6-6 with TRBJ1-3, with TRBD1 identical over 11 bases. V was clipped by 11 bases and J by 4 bases; unmatched bases: 4. This CDR3 has 13 residues. From germline, CDR1 is MNHNY and CDR2 SVGAGI (reference sequence). CDR3 protein: CALGTGGGNTIYF. DNA for the CDR3: TGTGCCTTGGGGACAGGGGGGGGAAACACCATATATTTT.

This chain connects TRBV19 to TRBJ1-2; D call uncertain. V lost 5 bases to trimming and J lost 6 bases, with 13 bases between them. CDR3 length equals 13 residues. From germline, CDR1 is LNHDA and CDR2 SQIVND (reference sequence). CDR3 amino acids: CASSLTGWNGYTF. For the CDR3, the DNA is TGTGCCAGTAGTTTAACGGGTTGGAATGGCTACACCTTC.

The rearrangement links TRBV10-1 to TRBJ2-3, with 11 nucleotides matching TRBD2. Germline values: CDR1 WNHNN, CDR2 SYGVQD (reference sequence). The CDR3 has 22 amino acids. The V segment lost 0 bases and the J segment 1 base; nucleotides outside the gene matches: 18. The CDR3 sequence: CASSESFGPRLAGILGTDTQYF. The CDR3 nucleotides are TGCGCCAGCAGTGAGTCCTTTGGCCCAAGACTAGCGGGGATTCTCGGCACAGATACGCAGTATTTT.

The J gene is TRBJ2-6, the V gene TRBV5-1; 7 bases fit TRBD1. The V gene end was trimmed by 0 bases and the J gene end by 2 bases; junction bases not matched to a gene: 5. The CDR3 sequence is 17 residues long. The germline V gene encodes CDR1 SGHRS and CDR2 YFSETQ. The CDR3 bases are TGCGCCAGCAGCTTGGAGCCAGGGGGTGCTGGGGCCAACGTCCTGACTTTC. Amino acid sequence: CASSLEPGGAGANVLTF.

The chain employs TRBV30 and TRBJ2-7; D gene uncertain. Trimming cost V 2 bases and J 1 base, with 6 bases left between them. CDR1 is GTSNPN and CDR2 is SVGIG in the germline V gene (reference sequence). This CDR3 comprises 12 residues. The CDR3 region is CAWSSGSYEQYF. The CDR3 region has the DNA TGTGCCTGGAGTTCTGGGTCCTACGAGCAGTACTTC.

This clone is a singleton in its sample. The V and J genes are TRBV12-5 and TRBJ2-7; the D gene could be TRBD1 or TRBD2 (6 bases each). Germline CDR1 is LGHNT and CDR2 is FRNRAP. The length of the CDR3 is 13 residues. Trimming shortened V by 6 bases and J by 5 bases, and 14 bases separated the two germline ends. In DNA form, the CDR3 reads TGTGCTAGTGGCCCCTCCGGGGGCAACGAGCAGTACTTC. Amino acids: CASGPSGGNEQYF.

The rearrangement uses TRBV18 and TRBJ1-1; a possible D gene is TRBD1 (5 bases). The germline CDR1 and CDR2 sequences are KGHSH and LQKENI. This CDR3 comprises 15 residues. Trimming removed 3 bases at V and 1 base at J, with 12 bases between. As DNA, the CDR3 is TGTGCCAGCTCACCGCTGGTTGGGGGGAACACTGAAGCTTTCTTT. Its translation: CASSPLVGGNTEAFF.

V and J are TRBV4-1 and TRBJ1-4; TRBD1 is a possible D gene (5 bases). Trimming pared 1 base from V and 6 bases from J, leaving 6 bases between. This CDR3 has 13 residues. Germline CDR1 reads MGHRA; CDR2 reads YSYEKL. CDR3 region: CASSQVGDEKLFF. CDR3 in DNA: TGCGCCAGCAGCCAAGTAGGGGATGAAAAACTGTTTTTT.

The chain links TRBV10-2 to TRBJ1-2; TRBD1 aligns across 7 bases. The J segment lost 7 bases and the V segment lost 2 bases, leaving 1 base of the junction unmatched. Germline assignment: CDR1 WSHSY and CDR2 SAAADI. There are 12 residues in the CDR3. The CDR3 here is CASSEQGGGYTF. For the CDR3, the DNA is TGCGCCAGCAGTGAGCAGGGGGGTGGCTACACCTTC.

The rearrangement links TRBV11-2 to TRBJ1-3; D gene unclear. V lost 0 bases and J 0 bases, leaving 6 bases between the germline ends. The V gene's germline CDR1 is SGHAT and CDR2 FQNNGV. The CDR3 covers 15 residues. In nucleotides, the CDR3 is TGTGCCAGCAGCTTAGACGAGTTCTCTGGAAACACCATATATTTT. This sequence encodes CASSLDEFSGNTIYF.

The rearrangement joins TRBV13 to TRBJ2-1, with a weak D call TRBD2 (7 bases). The CDR3 length is 16 residues. Germline V gene data show CDR1 as PRHDT and CDR2 as FYEKMQ (reference sequence). The V end was cut by 1 base, the J end by 2 bases, with 12 bases between. DNA for the CDR3: TGTGCCAGCAGCTTAGCGGCGGGGGCAACCTACAATGAGCAGTTCTTC. It translates to CASSLAAGATYNEQFF.

The CDR3 loop is CASSGQGSSPLHF. CDR3 in DNA: TGTGCCAGCAGCGGACAGGGCTCTTCACCCCTCCACTTT. V gene TRBV27 combines with J gene TRBJ1-6; TRBD1 matches 8 bases. The CDR3 runs 13 residues. V trimming: 6 bases; J trimming: 9 bases; junction bases outside the gene matches: 4. Germline assignment: CDR1 MNHEY and CDR2 SMNVEV (reference sequence).

The chain recombines TRBV19 with TRBJ2-2, with a tentative D call TRBD2 (6 bases). V was cut by 7 bases and J by 0 bases, with 12 bases left in between. Germline CDR1 is LNHDA and CDR2 is SQIVND (reference sequence). CDR3 length: 15 amino acids. CDR3 protein: CASTPWGANTGELFF. In DNA, the CDR3 is TGTGCCAGTACCCCATGGGGGGCGAACACCGGGGAGCTGTTTTTT.

The V call is TRBV3-1 (or the pseudogene TRBV3-2), the J call TRBJ2-2; 9 positions agree with TRBD1. In germline, CDR1 is LGHDT, CDR2 YNNKEL (reference sequence). The CDR3 length is 16 residues. The ends lost 4 bases at V and 5 bases at J; junction bases unmatched: 8. CDR3 nucleotides: TGTGCCAGCAGCCCCACCGGGACAGGGTCAACCGGGGAGCTGTTTTTT. Translated: CASSPTGTGSTGELFF.

V is TRBV11-3 and J is TRBJ1-1; no reliable D call. This CDR3 is 14 amino acids long. Germline loops: CDR1 SGHNT, CDR2 YENEEA. Trimming pared 3 bases from V and 3 bases from J, leaving 11 bases between. The CDR3 DNA follows: TGTGCCAGCAGCTTCGTAGGAGCGGACACTGAAGCTTTCTTT. Residues: CASSFVGADTEAFF.

This chain uses TRBV27 with TRBJ1-2; TRBD1 might be the D (5 bases). Germline V gene data show CDR1 as MNHEY and CDR2 as SMNVEV (reference sequence). V was pared by 7 bases and J by 2 bases, with 11 bases between. This CDR3 region has 13 residues. The CDR3 spells CASTGTGNYGYTF. The CDR3 nucleotides read TGTGCCAGCACCGGGACCGGCAACTATGGCTACACCTTC.

V gene TRBV4-3 combines with J gene TRBJ1-1, with D possibly TRBD1 on 6 matching bases. V gave up 1 base and J gave up 5 bases, with 8 bases separating them. Germline assignment: CDR1 LGHNA and CDR2 YSLEER. This CDR3 region has 13 residues. CDR3 region: CASSQVRGTEAFF. In nucleotides, the CDR3 is TGCGCCAGCAGCCAAGTTAGGGGGACTGAAGCTTTCTTT.

There are a few counts of this clone. The CDR3 region has the DNA TGCGCCAGCAGCCAAGGGGACAGTCCGACCTACGAGCAGTACTTC. Translation gives CASSQGDSPTYEQYF. This chain joins TRBV4-1 and TRBJ2-7, with 7 bases that match TRBD1. The germline CDR1 and CDR2 sequences are MGHRA and YSYEKL. V shed 1 base, J shed 2 bases, and the junction held 5 bases outside the gene matches. This CDR3 contains 15 residues.